This entry lists 9 T cell receptor beta chains sequenced from one sample in a study of vaccination effects on CD4 cells after COVID-19. The data were produced by immunoSEQ multiplex PCR, yet TCRdb's version contains in-frame clones alone and is incomplete. The sample has about 28,000 clones; around 67% are singletons. These receptors have no identified antigens. Viral peptide pools were used in the ViraFEST assay to expand antigen-specific CD4+ T cells, and sequencing came afterward. Once cultured for about 9 days, the cells underwent separation to obtain CD4+ T cells. Participants were vaccinated with two doses of either the BNT162b2 or mRNA-1273 vaccine. Sequenced material: CD4+ T cells from PBMCs cultured with HCoV-NL63 spike peptides, taken after COVID-19 vaccination. The receptors here all came from a human donor who received a COVID-19 vaccine.

The chain carries TRBV2 and TRBJ1-2; the match to TRBD1 covers 9 bases. Germline-derived CDR1 and CDR2 are SNHLY and FYNNEI. The CDR3 is 11 amino acids. The V and J ends lost 10 bases and 7 bases, in that order; junction bases with no gene match: 4. In DNA, the CDR3 is TGTGCCACCCGACAGGGGGTTGGCTACACCTTC. As protein: CATRQGVGYTF. Full variable domain (rest looked up from reference TRBV2 and TRBJ1-2): EPEVTQTPSHQVTQMGQEVILRCVPISNHLYFYWYRQILGQKVEFLVSFYNNEISEKSEIFDDQFSVERPDGSNFTLKIRSTKLEDSAMYFCATRQGVGYTFGSGTRLTVV.

The J gene is TRBJ2-2, the V gene TRBV11-3; 7 nucleotides match TRBD2. The ends lost 2 bases at V and 1 base at J; junction bases unmatched: 7. Germline lookup yields CDR1 SGHNT and CDR2 YENEEA. The CDR3 is made up of 17 amino acids. The CDR3 sequence is CASSLYSRGGNTGELFF. DNA for the CDR3: TGTGCCAGCAGCTTATATTCTCGCGGGGGGAACACCGGGGAGCTGTTTTTT.

The V and J genes are TRBV7-9 and TRBJ2-1; 8 bases are a match to TRBD2. Germline CDR1 reads SEHNR; CDR2 reads FQNEAQ (reference sequence). The CDR3 totals 18 residues. The V segment lost 6 bases and the J segment 7 bases; nucleotides outside the gene matches: 20. The CDR3 here is CASSPGRISGKSWNEQFF. The CDR3 DNA follows: TGTGCCAGCAGTCCAGGACGAATTAGCGGGAAGAGTTGGAATGAGCAGTTCTTC.

There are a few counts of this clone. This rearrangement joins TRBV4-1 to TRBJ2-1, with TRBD2 identical over 7 bases. Germline-derived CDR1 and CDR2 are MGHRA and YSYEKL. Unmatched junction bases numbered 13, after V lost 7 bases and J lost 7 bases. This CDR3 has 15 amino acids. CDR3 nucleotides: TGCGCCAGCAAAGTTCGGGCGGGAGTTGGAAATGAGCAGTTCTTC. Its protein is CASKVRAGVGNEQFF.

The J gene is TRBJ1-4, the V gene TRBV5-5; D unresolved. CDR3 length equals 14 residues. Germline lookup yields CDR1 SGHKS and CDR2 YYEKEE (reference sequence). V lost 2 bases and J 5 bases, leaving 10 bases between the germline ends. The chain's CDR3 is CASSLIGWNEKLFF. The CDR3 DNA reads as TGTGCCAGCAGCTTAATAGGGTGGAATGAAAAACTGTTTTTT.

Details on this clone: Given the absence of the conserved phenylalanine or tryptophan at the CDR3 end, a read error is likely. It is unclear where the CDR3 begins or ends on the DNA, so no DNA is shown, and the CDR3 is as TCRdb lists it. The V gene is TRBV10-1, the J gene TRBJ2-2; no check of the table's D call, TRBD2, against the DNA was made. The germline V gene encodes CDR1 WNHNN and CDR2 SYGVQD (reference sequence). Ends included, the CDR3 has 14 residues. The CDR3 loop is CASRAGTSGRGWSL.

V and J are TRBV24-1 and TRBJ2-2; 9 bases are shared with TRBD1. The germline CDR1 and CDR2 sequences are KGHDR and SFDVKD. V was pared by 3 bases and J by 4 bases, with 11 bases of the junction left unmatched. The CDR3 contains 18 residues. The DNA for the CDR3 is TGTGCCACCAGTGATGGTGCCGGGACAGGGATCCTCACCGGGGAGCTGTTTTTT. Its protein product is CATSDGAGTGILTGELFF.

This chain connects TRBV14 to TRBJ1-1, with TRBD1 as a possible D gene (6 bases). The V gene lost 4 bases and the J gene lost 2 bases, with 17 bases spanning the gap. The CDR3 is made up of 16 amino acids. Germline V CDR1 and CDR2: SGHDN, FVKESK. CDR3 nucleotide sequence: TGTGCCAGCAGCCTTATCTCGGGACATAGAAACACTGAAGCTTTCTTT. This encodes CASSLISGHRNTEAFF.

This clone was recorded only once. The V gene is TRBV6-5, the J gene TRBJ2-1; perhaps TRBD2 as D (6 bases). V lost 7 bases and J 3 bases, leaving 13 bases between the germline ends. CDR3 length: 14 residues. Germline loops: CDR1 MNHEY, CDR2 SVGAGI. CDR3 sequence reads: CASMRETLYNEQFF. CDR3 bases: TGTGCCAGCATGCGGGAAACACTCTACAATGAGCAGTTCTTC.